This T cell receptor (beta chain) was found in a study of cytomegalovirus exposure and HLA in healthy donors (dated by TCRdb to the late 2010s). About the full investigation: An earlier analysis of several hundred of the donors reported more than 250 Gb of sequence data and roughly 110 million unique TCR beta sequences from around 200 million T cells. Approximately 310 gigabases of sequencing data and roughly 90 million unique TCR sequences were included in an early release covering around 600 HLA-typed donors. Of the 350 to 400 genotyped donors, about 80% fell in the genetic ancestry cluster associated with self-reported Caucasian donors. The aim of the study was to test whether cataloging public T cell receptors could identify signatures of past pathogen exposure. The T cell repertoires of roughly 660 subjects were profiled by immunosequencing and related to cytomegalovirus serostatus. Besides the first cohort of some 670 subjects, a separate validation cohort made up of 95 to 150 different subjects was used. High-throughput TCR immunosequencing, statistical association of individual TCRs with disease status, and machine learning were combined to predict cytomegalovirus infection status. A later analysis re-analyzed previously published TCR beta repertoires from 666 donors and added high-resolution HLA genotyping to study TCR occurrence patterns. Rather than using new phenotypic data, the later analysis identified candidate immune exposures from TCR beta sequences and from how often those sequences occurred across donors. In an earlier analysis of 587 of the donors, high-throughput TCR beta sequencing was used to judge whether each TCR beta V gene segment behaved as functional or pseudogenic. Donor age, sex, ethnicity and CMV serostatus were compiled together with the repertoire data. A later genetic analysis used genome-wide SNP genotypes for about 65% of the roughly 700 donors, treating that subset as a discovery cohort. All discovery cohort repertoires had been generated on a single sequencing platform. Class I and class II HLA loci were covered by the typing at four-digit resolution. Typing coverage varied by locus: about 620-630 donors for A, B, C, DRB1 and DQB1; about 520 for DQA1; about 600 for DPA1; 400 to 480 for DPB1. Four to six DR-DQ haplotypes were handled as single units for association and clustering because linkage in the cohort was strong. On average, around 240,000 unique TCR beta nucleotide sequences were sequenced per donor among 350 to 400 genotyped donors of the cohort, with about 19% of those sequences being non-productive. The investigation overall reported the following: The study gave a list of roughly 150 TCR beta chains associated with cytomegalovirus. In a later analysis, most CMV-associated TCR beta chains were found to appear HLA-restricted, with HLA associations seemingly driven largely by CMV exposure. An association between a missense DCLRE1C variant and V-gene and J-gene trimming of TCR beta chains was found in a later genetic analysis and replicated in an independent cohort. In this cohort, only TCR beta chains were sequenced, and detectable features were limited by the absence of alpha or paired-chain data. The only immune exposure information available for the cohort was CMV serostatus. Correlated functional status among segregating V segments might reflect linkage disequilibrium, but an unknown experimental factor could not be ruled out. Compared with equally common non-associated chains, HLA-associated TCR beta chains in a later analysis were more clonally expanded and had lower generation probabilities. Strong co-occurrence of HLA alleles, especially DR and DQ, made assigning TCR associations to individual alleles difficult. The presence/absence analyses assumed that sequencing depth was roughly uniform across donors, and that assumption may not be true. Because HLA typing was unavailable for some donors at each locus, only the typed subset was used in association tests. A later analysis associated about 17,000 TCR beta sequences with specific HLA alleles at a false discovery rate of 0.05. A further reported finding was that TCR beta sequences accurately predicted the HLA-A and HLA-B alleles for most subjects in the first cohort. The sequencing pipeline was judged likely to have produced a cluster of highly shared sequence variants as a technical artifact. Across donors, most TCR sequences were observed very rarely, whereas some public TCRs were present in many individuals. In a later genetic analysis, fewer N-insertions in productive TCRs were reported among donors in an Asian-associated ancestry cluster than the roughly 700-donor mean. The classifier was reported to diagnose cytomegalovirus status with high specificity and sensitivity in both the original cohort and the validation cohort. According to the authors, the approach could potentially be generalized to other disease states and immunological phenotypes. Three of the identified cytomegalovirus-associated TCR beta chains were confirmed in vitro to be specific for cytomegalovirus antigens. Seventeen rarely observed V segments, including chromosome 9 orphons, were excluded from the earlier analysis of several hundred of the donors because counts were too low. According to a later analysis, TCR association rates differed among HLA loci, with DRB1 alleles showing the most associated TCRs and HLA-C alleles showing the fewest. In a later analysis, several top co-occurrence clusters were reported to appear linked to parvovirus B19, influenza, CMV and Epstein-Barr virus. In an earlier analysis of some 550 of the donors, most TCR beta V segments were observed in productive rearrangements about 87% or about 30% of the time, broadly matching IMGT annotations.

Libraries were constructed by the immunoSEQ multiplex PCR assay. For the multiplex PCR, a mixture combining 60 forward primers for TCR Vbeta segments and 13 reverse primers for TCR Jbeta segments was used. The CDR3 region of rearranged TCR beta genes was amplified from genomic DNA by a multiplex PCR assay. Amplified TCR beta libraries were sequenced as 87-base-pair reads on the Illumina HiSeq System. The authors' analysis ran thus. In a later analysis, about 80 million unique TCR beta chains were counted across the 650 to 700 repertoires, and around 10 million of these chains were shared by at least two donors. A nearest-neighbor algorithm error-corrected the raw reads and collapsed the reads into unique sequences, merging closely related sequences to remove PCR and sequencing errors. V, D and J gene segments were assigned by aligning CDR3 sequences to IMGT reference sequences. Each retained sequence needed at least a six-nucleotide match to both a V gene segment and a J gene segment. A rearrangement counted as productive if the CDR3 had no stop codons and remained in frame with V and J, and every other rearrangement counted as non-productive. Following IMGT convention, CDR3 was defined as the stretch from the second conserved V-encoded cysteine up to the conserved J-encoded phenylalanine. In an earlier analysis of 587 of the donors, sequences lacking an unambiguous match to a single V gene segment were excluded. An earlier analysis of 500 to 700 of the donors classified V segments as functional when productive rearrangements were above 56.7% and as segregating when the standard deviation between donors was above 5%. A statistical classification framework was developed to diagnose cytomegalovirus status using the catalog of TCR beta chain sequences. In a later analysis, V and J genes were assigned by comparing TCR nucleotide sequences against IMGT/GENE-DB human TR gene sequences. Using the TCRdist pipeline, a later analysis assigned CDR3 sequences along with most-parsimonious VDJ recombination scenarios. In a later analysis, every TCR beta chain was defined by the combination of its CDR3 amino acid sequence and its V-gene family, and reads without a unique V-gene family were dropped. As a way to deal with suspected cross-contamination and a sequencing artifact, a later analysis dropped 450 to 700 nucleotide sequences that were highly shared and had low generation probability. In a later analysis, a clonal expansion index was calculated for each public chain from normalized within-repertoire ranks of inferred template counts. In a later analysis, generation probabilities were computed with a VDJ recombination model fitted to out-of-frame rearrangements, and the resulting probabilities were checked against IGoR. A later analysis scored TCR-TCR, TCR-HLA and TCR-CMV co-occurrence with hypergeometric tests, applying a repertoire-size bias correction to TCR pairs. To estimate false discovery rates, a later analysis permuted the HLA or CMV assignments 20 times. A later analysis grouped co-occurring TCRs with DBSCAN, adding TCRdist sequence similarity when clustering within HLA-allele-positive subsets. Repertoires with fewer than 30,000 or more than 120,000 public chains were left out of co-occurrence clustering, as were about five repertoires with anomalous nucleotide sharing. Entries here come from immuneACCESS through TCRdb and include only in-frame sequences with V and J called. Some clones fail to appear in such tables; in the studies checked, an unresolved V gene covers under half of the shortfall, and the cause of the remainder is unknown. The V and J calls and clone size come from that table; D and trimming were worked out from the DNA. The sample table holds tens of thousands of clones. The ten largest clonotypes hold about 1.1% of the sample.

Of note for this clone: The specificity of this receptor is unknown.

The cohort was made up of under 800 healthy bone marrow donors. At the time of sampling, every cohort member was nominally healthy, though immune exposures that went unrecorded were likely present. The donor was CMV seronegative and was included in the group of 352 seronegative cohort members. Each donor provided a peripheral blood sample, and peripheral blood mononuclear cells were used for TCR beta sequencing. The Qiagen DNeasy Blood Extraction Kit was used to extract genomic DNA from the blood cell samples. This TCR was recovered from a woman in her twenties or thirties in good health and CMV-seronegative. Sequencing used PBMCs.

In nucleotides, the sequence is TGTGCCAGCAGCGGAGGCACAGATACGCAGTATTTT. It is translated as CASSGGTDTQYF. In this chain, TRBV7-8 is recombined with TRBJ2-3; the D gene is unclear. V is cut by 5 bases and J by 1 base, and the space between the germline ends is 4 bases. In the germline V gene, CDR1 corresponds to SGHVS and CDR2 to FQNEAQ. From the cysteine up to the phenylalanine, the CDR3 has a length of 12 residues. Kept here is only the CDR3 DNA, which spans 36 bases and is read in frame from base 1.